The source of this T cell receptor beta chain is a study of post-analysis software for immune sequencing data. Comment on this clonotype: The target antigen is unknown.

Unique molecular identifiers were present in the TCR beta cDNA libraries. Each CDR3 protein is one row after TCRdb ran MiXCR on the PCR reads. Here the sample spans 700,000 to 900,000 distinct CDR3 sequences, around 42% being singletons. General study findings and limits: Analysis by F measure revealed that same-batch samples clustered strongly together. TRBV segments more frequent in patients than in controls numbered a few and included TRBV5-6, TRBV5-1 and TRBV20-1.

The V segment lost 6 bases and the J segment 3 bases; nucleotides outside the gene matches: 11. From germline, CDR1 is SGHAT and CDR2 FQDESV (reference sequence). This CDR3 region has 15 residues. This receptor was obtained from a girl aged 5-17 years with multiple sclerosis. The rearrangement uses TRBV11-1 and TRBJ2-7, with TRBD1 identical over 7 bases. The specimen was blood. This CDR3 reads CASRIPGTVLYEQYF. DNA for the CDR3: TGTGCCAGCAGGATCCCCGGGACAGTCCTCTACGAGCAGTACTTC.